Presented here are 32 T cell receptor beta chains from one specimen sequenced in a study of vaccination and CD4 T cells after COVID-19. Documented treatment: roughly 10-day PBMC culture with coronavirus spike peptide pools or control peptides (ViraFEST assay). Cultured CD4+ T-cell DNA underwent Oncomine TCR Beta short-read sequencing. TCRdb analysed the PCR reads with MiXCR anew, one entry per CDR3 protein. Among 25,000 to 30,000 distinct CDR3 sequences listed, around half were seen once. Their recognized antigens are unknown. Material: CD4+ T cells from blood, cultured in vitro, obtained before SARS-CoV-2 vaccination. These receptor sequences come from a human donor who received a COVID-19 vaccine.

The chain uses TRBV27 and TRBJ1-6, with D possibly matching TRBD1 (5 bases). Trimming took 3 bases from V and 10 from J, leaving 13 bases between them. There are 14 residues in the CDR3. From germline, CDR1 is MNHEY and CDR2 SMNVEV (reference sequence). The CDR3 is CASSFSGGGSPLHF. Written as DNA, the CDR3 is TGTGCCAGCAGTTTCTCGGGGGGGGGATCACCCCTCCACTTT.

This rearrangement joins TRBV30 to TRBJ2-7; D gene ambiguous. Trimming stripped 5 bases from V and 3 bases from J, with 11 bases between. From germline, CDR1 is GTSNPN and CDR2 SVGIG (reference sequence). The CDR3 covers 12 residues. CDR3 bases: TGTGCCTGGGGTTACTTTCACTACGAGCAGTACTTC. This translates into CAWGYFHYEQYF.

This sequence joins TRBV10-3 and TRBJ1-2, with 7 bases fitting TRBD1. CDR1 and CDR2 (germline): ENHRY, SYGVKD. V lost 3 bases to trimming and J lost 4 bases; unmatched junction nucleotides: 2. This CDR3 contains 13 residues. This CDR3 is CAISDQGVYGYTF. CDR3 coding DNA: TGTGCCATCAGTGACCAGGGGGTCTATGGCTACACCTTC.

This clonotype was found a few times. Written as DNA, the CDR3 is TGTGCCACCTCGGACGGGCCGAACTATGGCTACACCTTC. Amino acid sequence: CATSDGPNYGYTF. The chain uses TRBV24-1 and TRBJ1-2; the D is unclear. Trimming cost V 9 bases and J 2 bases, with 12 bases left between them. The CDR3 has 13 residues. CDR1 and CDR2 from the germline V gene are KGHDR and SFDVKD.

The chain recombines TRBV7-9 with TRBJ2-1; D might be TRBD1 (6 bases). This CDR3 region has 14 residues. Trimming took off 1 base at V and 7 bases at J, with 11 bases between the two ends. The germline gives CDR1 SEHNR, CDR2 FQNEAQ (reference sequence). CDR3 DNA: TGTGCCAGCAGCTTAGTTACAGGGTGGAATGAGCAGTTCTTC. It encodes CASSLVTGWNEQFF.

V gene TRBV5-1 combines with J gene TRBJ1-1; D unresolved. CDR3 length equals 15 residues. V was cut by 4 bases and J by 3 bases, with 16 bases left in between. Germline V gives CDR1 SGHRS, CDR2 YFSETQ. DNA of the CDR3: TGCGCCAGCAGCAACGGCCCCCCTAGGGACACTGAAGCTTTCTTT. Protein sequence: CASSNGPPRDTEAFF.

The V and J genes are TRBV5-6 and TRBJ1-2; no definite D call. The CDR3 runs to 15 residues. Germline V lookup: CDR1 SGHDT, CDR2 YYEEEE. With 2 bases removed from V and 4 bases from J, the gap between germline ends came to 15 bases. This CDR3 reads CASSFYSGISYGYTF. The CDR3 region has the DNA TGTGCCAGCAGCTTTTACAGTGGAATTAGCTATGGCTACACCTTC.

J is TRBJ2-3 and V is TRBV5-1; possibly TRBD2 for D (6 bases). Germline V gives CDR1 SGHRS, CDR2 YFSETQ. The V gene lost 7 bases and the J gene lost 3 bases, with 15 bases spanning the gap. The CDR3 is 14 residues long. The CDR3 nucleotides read TGCGCCAGCTCATTGGGGACTCTAACAGATACGCAGTATTTT. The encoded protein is CASSLGTLTDTQYF.

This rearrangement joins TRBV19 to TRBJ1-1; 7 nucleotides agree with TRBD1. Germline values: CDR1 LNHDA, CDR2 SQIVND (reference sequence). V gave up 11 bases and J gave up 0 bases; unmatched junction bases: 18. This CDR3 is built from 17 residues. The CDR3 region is CAGSVVDRPLMNTEAFF. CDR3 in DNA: TGTGCCGGGTCGGTAGTGGACAGGCCCCTCATGAACACTGAAGCTTTCTTT.

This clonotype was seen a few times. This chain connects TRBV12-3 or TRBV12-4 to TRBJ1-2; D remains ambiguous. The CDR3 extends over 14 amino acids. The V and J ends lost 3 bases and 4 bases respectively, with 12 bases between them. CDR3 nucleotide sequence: TGTGCCAGCAGTTTGGCCCTCGGTACCTATGGCTACACCTTC. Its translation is CASSLALGTYGYTF.

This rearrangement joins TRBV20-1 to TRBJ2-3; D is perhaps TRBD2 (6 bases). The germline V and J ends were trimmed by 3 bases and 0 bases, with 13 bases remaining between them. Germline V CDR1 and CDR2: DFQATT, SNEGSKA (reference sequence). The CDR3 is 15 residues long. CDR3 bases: TGCAGTGCTAGCGGGGGAAGACCTAGCACAGATACGCAGTATTTT. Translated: CSASGGRPSTDTQYF.

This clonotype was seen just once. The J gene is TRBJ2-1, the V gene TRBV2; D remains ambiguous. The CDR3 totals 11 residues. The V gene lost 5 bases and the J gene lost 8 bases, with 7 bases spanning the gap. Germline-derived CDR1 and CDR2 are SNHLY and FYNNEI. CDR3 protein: CASSKMDEQFF. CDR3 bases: TGTGCCAGCAGTAAAATGGATGAGCAGTTCTTC.

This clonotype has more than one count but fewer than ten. CDR3 bases: TGTGCCAGCAGTTTATTGGCGGCTCAAGAGACCCAGTACTTC. Translated, it gives CASSLLAAQETQYF. The chain carries TRBV12-3 or TRBV12-4 and TRBJ2-5; no firm D call. Between the trimmed V and J ends, which lost 2 bases and 2 bases, there was a span of 9 bases. This CDR3 region has 14 residues.

The CDR3 region has the DNA TGTGCCAGCAGTCCGCCAGGGTTGGGCAATCAGCCCCAGCATTTT. This gives the protein CASSPPGLGNQPQHF. The J gene is TRBJ1-5, the V gene TRBV25-1; a weak D match, TRBD1 (5 bases). From germline, CDR1 is MGHDK and CDR2 SYGVNS. CDR3 length equals 15 residues. V shed 5 bases and J shed 2 bases, with 13 bases lying between them.

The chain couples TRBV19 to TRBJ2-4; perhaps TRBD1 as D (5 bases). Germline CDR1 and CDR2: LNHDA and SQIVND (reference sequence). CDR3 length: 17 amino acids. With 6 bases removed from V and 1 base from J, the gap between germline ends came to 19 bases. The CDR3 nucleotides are TGTGCCAGTAGCATATCCATCAAAGGGGCGGCCAAAAACATTCAGTACTTC. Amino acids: CASSISIKGAAKNIQYF.

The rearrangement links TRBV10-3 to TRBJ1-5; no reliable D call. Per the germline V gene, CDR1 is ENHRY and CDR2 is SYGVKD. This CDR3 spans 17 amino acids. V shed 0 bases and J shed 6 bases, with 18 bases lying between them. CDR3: CAISESFGPRGGQPQHF. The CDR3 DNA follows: TGTGCCATCAGTGAGTCATTCGGGCCGAGAGGTGGTCAGCCCCAGCATTTT.

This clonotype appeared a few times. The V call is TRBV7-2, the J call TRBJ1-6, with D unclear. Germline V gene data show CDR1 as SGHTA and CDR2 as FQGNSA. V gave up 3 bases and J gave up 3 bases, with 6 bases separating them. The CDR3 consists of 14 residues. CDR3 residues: CASSFRGYNSPLHF. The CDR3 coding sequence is TGTGCCAGCAGCTTTCGGGGCTATAATTCACCCCTCCACTTT.

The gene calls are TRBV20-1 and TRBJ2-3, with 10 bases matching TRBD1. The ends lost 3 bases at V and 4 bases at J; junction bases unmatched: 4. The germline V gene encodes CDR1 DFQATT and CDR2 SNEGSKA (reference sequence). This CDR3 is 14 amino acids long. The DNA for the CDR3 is TGCAGTGCTAGTGGGACAGGGGCCCCAGATACGCAGTATTTT. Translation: CSASGTGAPDTQYF.

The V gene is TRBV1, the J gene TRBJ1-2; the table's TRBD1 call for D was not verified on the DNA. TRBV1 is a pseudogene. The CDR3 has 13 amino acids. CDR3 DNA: TGCACCAGCAGCCATCAGGGGCGGGGTGGCTACACCTTC. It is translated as CTSSHQGRGGYTF.

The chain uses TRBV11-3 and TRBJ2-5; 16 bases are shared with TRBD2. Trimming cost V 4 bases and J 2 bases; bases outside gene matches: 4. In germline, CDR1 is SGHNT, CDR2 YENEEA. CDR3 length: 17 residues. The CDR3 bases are TGTGCCAGCAGCTGGGGACTAGCGGGGGGGAGACAAGAGACCCAGTACTTC. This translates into CASSWGLAGGRQETQYF.

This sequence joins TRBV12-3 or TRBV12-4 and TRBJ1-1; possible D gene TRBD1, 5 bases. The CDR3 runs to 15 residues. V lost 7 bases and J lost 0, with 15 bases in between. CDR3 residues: CASTVGRAMNTEAFF. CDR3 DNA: TGTGCCAGCACCGTGGGGCGAGCCATGAACACTGAAGCTTTCTTT.

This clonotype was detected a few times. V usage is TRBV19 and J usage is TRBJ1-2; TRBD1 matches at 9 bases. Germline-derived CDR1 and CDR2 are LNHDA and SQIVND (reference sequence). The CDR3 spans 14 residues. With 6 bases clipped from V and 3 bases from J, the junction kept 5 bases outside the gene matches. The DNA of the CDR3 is TGTGCCAGTAGCCACAGGGGGCAAGACTATGGCTACACCTTC. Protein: CASSHRGQDYGYTF.

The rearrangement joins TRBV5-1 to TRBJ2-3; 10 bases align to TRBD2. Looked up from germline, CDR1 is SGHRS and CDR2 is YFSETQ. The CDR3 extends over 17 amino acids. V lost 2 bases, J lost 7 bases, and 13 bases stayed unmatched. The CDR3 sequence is CASSLVVPSGGENTQYF. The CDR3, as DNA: TGCGCCAGCAGCTTAGTGGTCCCTAGCGGGGGTGAAAATACGCAGTATTTT.

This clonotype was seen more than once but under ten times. The CDR3 DNA follows: TGTGCCATCAGTGAGTCTGGACAGAGCACAGATACGCAGTATTTT. This translates into CAISESGQSTDTQYF. The V call is TRBV10-3, the J call TRBJ2-3, with D possibly TRBD1 on 6 matching bases. The CDR3 spans 15 residues. Trimming cost V 0 bases and J 0 bases, with 7 bases left between them. Germline V CDR1 and CDR2: ENHRY, SYGVKD.

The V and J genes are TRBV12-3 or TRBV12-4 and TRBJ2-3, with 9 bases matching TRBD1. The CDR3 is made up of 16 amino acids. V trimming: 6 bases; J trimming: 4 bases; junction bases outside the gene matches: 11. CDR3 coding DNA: TGTGCCAGCAGAACCTCCGGGACAGGGCCTCCAGATACGCAGTATTTT. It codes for CASRTSGTGPPDTQYF.

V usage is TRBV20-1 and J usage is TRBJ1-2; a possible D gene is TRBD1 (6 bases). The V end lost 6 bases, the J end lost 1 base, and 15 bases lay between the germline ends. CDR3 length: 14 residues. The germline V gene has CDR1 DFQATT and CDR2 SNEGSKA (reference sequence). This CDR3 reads CSAPRDTHNYGYTF. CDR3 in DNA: TGCAGTGCCCCCCGGGACACCCATAACTATGGCTACACCTTC.

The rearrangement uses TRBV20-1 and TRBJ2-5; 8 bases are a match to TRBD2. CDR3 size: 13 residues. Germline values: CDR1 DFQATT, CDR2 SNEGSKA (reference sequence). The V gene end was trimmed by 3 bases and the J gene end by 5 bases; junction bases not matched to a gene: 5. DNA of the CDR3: TGCAGTGCTAGGCCGGGGGGGCCGGAGACCCAGTACTTC. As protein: CSARPGGPETQYF.

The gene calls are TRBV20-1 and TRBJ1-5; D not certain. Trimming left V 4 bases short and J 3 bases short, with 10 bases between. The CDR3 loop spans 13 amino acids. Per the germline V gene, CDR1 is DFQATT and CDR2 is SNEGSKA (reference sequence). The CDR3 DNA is TGCAGTGCTACGTGGGGTATCAATCAGCCCCAGCATTTT. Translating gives CSATWGINQPQHF.

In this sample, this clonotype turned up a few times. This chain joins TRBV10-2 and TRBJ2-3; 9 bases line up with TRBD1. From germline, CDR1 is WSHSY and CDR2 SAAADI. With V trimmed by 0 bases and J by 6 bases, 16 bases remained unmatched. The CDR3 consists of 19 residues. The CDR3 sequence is CASSESVWDRVSSYDTQYF. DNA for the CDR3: TGCGCCAGCAGTGAGTCGGTTTGGGACAGGGTATCCTCCTACGATACGCAGTATTTT.

In DNA, the CDR3 is TGTGCCAGCGGAAGAGGGGGCCGGGGCTACACCTTC. Protein: CASGRGGRGYTF. The chain employs TRBV12-3 or TRBV12-4 and TRBJ1-2, with 7 bases fitting TRBD1. This CDR3 has 12 residues. The V and J ends lost 8 bases and 8 bases, in that order; junction bases with no gene match: 8.

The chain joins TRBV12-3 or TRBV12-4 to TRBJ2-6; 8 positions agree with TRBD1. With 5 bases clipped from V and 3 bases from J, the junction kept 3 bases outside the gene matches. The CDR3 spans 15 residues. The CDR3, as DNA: TGTGCCAGCAGTACCAGGGGGCGTGGGGCCAACGTCCTGACTTTC. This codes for CASSTRGRGANVLTF.

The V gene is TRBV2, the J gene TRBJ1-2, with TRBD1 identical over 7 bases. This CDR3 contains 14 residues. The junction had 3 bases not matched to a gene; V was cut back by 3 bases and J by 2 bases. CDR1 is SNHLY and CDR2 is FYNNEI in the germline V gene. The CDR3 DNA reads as TGTGCCAGCAGTGAGAGGGGGCTGAACTATGGCTACACCTTC. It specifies CASSERGLNYGYTF.